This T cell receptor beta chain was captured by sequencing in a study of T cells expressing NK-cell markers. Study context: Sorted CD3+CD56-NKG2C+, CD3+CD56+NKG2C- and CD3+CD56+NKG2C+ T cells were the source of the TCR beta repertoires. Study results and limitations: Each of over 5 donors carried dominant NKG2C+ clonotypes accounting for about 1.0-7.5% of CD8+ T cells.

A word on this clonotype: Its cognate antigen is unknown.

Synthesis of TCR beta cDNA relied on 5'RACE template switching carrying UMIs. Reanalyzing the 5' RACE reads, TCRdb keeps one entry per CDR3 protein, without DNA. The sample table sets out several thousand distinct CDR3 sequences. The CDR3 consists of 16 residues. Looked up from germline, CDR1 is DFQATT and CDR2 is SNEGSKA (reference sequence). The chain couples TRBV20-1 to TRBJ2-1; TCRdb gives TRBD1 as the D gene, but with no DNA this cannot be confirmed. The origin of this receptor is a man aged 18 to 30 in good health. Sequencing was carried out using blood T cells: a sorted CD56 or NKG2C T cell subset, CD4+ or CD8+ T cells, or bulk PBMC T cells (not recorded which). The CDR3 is CSARESGTGGWDEQFF.